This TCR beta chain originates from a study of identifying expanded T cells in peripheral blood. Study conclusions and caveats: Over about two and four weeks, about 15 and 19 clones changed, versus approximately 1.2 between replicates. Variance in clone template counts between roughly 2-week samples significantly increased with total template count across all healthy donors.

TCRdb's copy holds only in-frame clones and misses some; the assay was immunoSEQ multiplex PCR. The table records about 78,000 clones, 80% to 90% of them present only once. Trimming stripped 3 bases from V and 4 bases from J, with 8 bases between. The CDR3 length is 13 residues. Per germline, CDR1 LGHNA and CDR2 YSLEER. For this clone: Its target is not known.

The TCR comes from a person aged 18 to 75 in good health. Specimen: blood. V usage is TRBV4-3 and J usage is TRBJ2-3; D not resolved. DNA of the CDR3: TGCGCCAGCAGCCAGGAATGGGCAGATACGCAGTATTTT. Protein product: CASSQEWADTQYF.